A single sample gave rise to the 6 T cell receptor beta chains below, sequenced in a study of T cell responses to AZD1222 COVID-19 vaccine. The assay was immunoSEQ multiplex PCR, and TCRdb's table has in-frame clones only and misses some. This sample yields about 140,000 clones, of which roughly 90% are seen a single time; just over 3% belongs to the top ten. Sequencing used peripheral blood, obtained on day 0 of AZD1222 vaccination. Receptors originate from an adult in good health.

The chain is built from TRBV5-6 and TRBJ1-5; perhaps TRBD1 as D (6 bases). The germline V gene has CDR1 SGHDT and CDR2 YYEEEE. CDR3 size: 15 residues. V was cut by 1 base and J by 7 bases, with 15 bases left in between. CDR3 bases: TGTGCCAGCAGCTTGACAGGGACGGGTAGACAGCCCCAGCATTTT. Protein product: CASSLTGTGRQPQHF.

The rearrangement links TRBV20-1 to TRBJ2-5, with a tentative D call TRBD2 (5 bases). CDR1 is DFQATT, CDR2 SNEGSKA, per germline (reference sequence). The V end lost 3 bases, the J end lost 2 bases, and 19 bases lay between the germline ends. This CDR3 spans 16 amino acids. CDR3 loop: CSASEGWPTVQETQYF. The CDR3 DNA follows: TGCAGTGCTAGTGAGGGCTGGCCGACGGTACAAGAGACCCAGTACTTC.

The chain combines TRBV11-1 with TRBJ1-1; 12 bases line up with TRBD1. The germline V gene encodes CDR1 SGHAT and CDR2 FQDESV (reference sequence). V was clipped by 4 bases and J by 3 bases; unmatched bases: 3. The CDR3 length is 15 residues. The CDR3 DNA reads TGTGCCAGCAGCTCGGGACAGGGGGCCTACACTGAAGCTTTCTTT. Protein product: CASSSGQGAYTEAFF.

The rearrangement uses TRBV7-9 and TRBJ1-1, with a weak D call TRBD1 (6 bases). The CDR3 contains 19 residues. Trimming removed 1 base from V and 6 bases from J, with 27 bases in between. Germline assignment: CDR1 SEHNR and CDR2 FQNEAQ (reference sequence). In DNA, the CDR3 is TGTGCCAGCAGCTTAGAACCGGGACAAGATTCGAGAAGCGGCGCTGAAGCTTTCTTT. Translation: CASSLEPGQDSRSGAEAFF.

The gene calls are TRBV9 and TRBJ2-7, with 15 nucleotides matching TRBD2. The ends lost 0 bases at V and 6 bases at J; junction bases unmatched: 13. Germline V gene sequence: CDR1 SGDLS, CDR2 YYNGEE. This CDR3 comprises 19 residues. CDR3 residues: CASSVAVGLAGGGSPEQYF. The DNA for the CDR3 is TGTGCCAGCAGCGTAGCGGTAGGACTAGCGGGAGGGGGGTCTCCCGAGCAGTACTTC.

The chain uses TRBV4-3 and TRBJ2-1; TRBD2 aligns across 13 bases. V dropped 1 base and J dropped 9; count of bases not matched to a gene: 9. Germline V gene sequence: CDR1 LGHNA, CDR2 YSLEER. This CDR3 has 17 residues. CDR3 amino acids: CASSQGKLAGGVGEQFF. The CDR3 DNA is TGCGCCAGCAGCCAAGGGAAACTAGCGGGAGGGGTGGGTGAGCAGTTCTTC.